This T cell receptor beta chain was obtained from a study of CD8 T cells in ankylosing spondylitis. TCRdb called the 5' RACE reads again in MiXCR, with one record for every CDR3 protein. The sample has roughly 140,000 distinct CDR3 sequences, approximately 44% seen once. Study outcomes and limitations: Those disease-linked clones were CD8+; they were also relatively rare in peripheral blood. Previous work reported some of these motif variants in the synovial fluid and blood of reactive arthritis. From matched ankylosing spondylitis synovial fluid, disease-linked clones were reportedly recovered at significantly enriched levels. Apparently characteristic of ankylosing spondylitis blood was a TCR beta motif (about eight highly homologous variants).

In this sample, this clonotype turned up many times. Its antigen is unidentified. Germline lookup yields CDR1 SGHRS and CDR2 YFSETQ. This CDR3 contains 14 residues. Unmatched junction bases numbered 9, after V lost 5 bases and J lost 5 bases. Sequenced material: synovial fluid, either unsorted or a sorted T cell fraction (not recorded which). The receptor's source is a male donor with ankylosing spondylitis. The chain recombines TRBV5-1 with TRBJ2-7; 8 nucleotides align to TRBD1. CDR3 coding DNA: TGCGCCAGCAGTCCCGGACAGGGTATCCACGAGCAGTACTTC. This gives the protein CASSPGQGIHEQYF.